This is a list of T cell receptor beta chains from one sample in a study of cytomegalovirus exposure and HLA in healthy donors. TCRdb keeps only in-frame clones here, not all; method: immunoSEQ multiplex PCR. In the table there are about 330,000 clones, about 90% of which are singletons. The sample consisted of PBMCs. The receptors originated from a woman aged 25 to 39 in good health and CMV-seropositive. Each CDR3 is given with its conserved first and last residue. The D gene is left open where the match is weak. The size of a clone is reported for some rows only, either as once, few or many, or as a class for expanded clones.

j_gene | v_gene | abundance | d_gene | CDR3nt | CDR3aa
TRBJ1-4 | TRBV18 | - | TRBD1 | TGTGCCAGCTCACCCCTCTGGACAGGCCTTAATGAAAAACTGTTTTTT | CASSPLWTGLNEKLFF
TRBJ1-5 | TRBV6-5 | - | - | TGTGCCAGCAGTAGTACAGGCCGCAATCAGCCCCAGCATTTT | CASSSTGRNQPQHF
TRBJ1-1 | TRBV11-2 | once | - | TGTGCCAAACCGGGGGTGGGCACTGAAGCTTTCTTT | CAKPGVGTEAFF
TRBJ2-7 | TRBV4-3 | - | TRBD2 | TGCGCCAGCAGCCAAGATAATAGCGGGAGCATATACGAGCAGTACTTC | CASSQDNSGSIYEQYF
TRBJ2-2 | TRBV7-9 | - | - | TGTGCCAGCAGCTATGGCGGGGAAACCGGGGAGCTGTTTTTT | CASSYGGETGELFF
TRBJ2-4 | TRBV6-1 | - | - | TGTGCCAGCAGCTCTGCCGGGACAGCCAAAAACATTCAGTACTTC | CASSSAGTAKNIQYF
TRBJ2-1 | TRBV2 | - | TRBD1 | TGTGCCGGATCGCAAGGGGGCAACAATGAGCAGTTCTTC | CAGSQGGNNEQFF
TRBJ2-2 | TRBV9 | - | TRBD2 | TGTGCCAGCAGCCCCGGTGCGATAACGGGGGGGGCTTCCGGGGAGCTGTTTTTT | CASSPGAITGGASGELFF
TRBJ2-1 | TRBV2 | few | - | TGTGCCAGCAGTGGAACTAGTAGGAGCTCCTACAATGAGCAGTTCTTC | CASSGTSRSSYNEQFF
TRBJ1-4 | TRBV6-6 | - | TRBD1 | TGTGCCAGCAGCTCACAGGGGGCCTTTAATGAAAAACTGTTTTTT | CASSSQGAFNEKLFF
TRBJ1-1 | TRBV7-6 | - | - | TGTGCCAGCAGCTTATTTCAGGGATGGGACACTGAAGCTTTCTTT | CASSLFQGWDTEAFF
TRBJ1-1 | TRBV5-1 | - | - | TGCGCCAGCAGCTTGGCCGGCAAGGAAGCTTTCTTT | CASSLAGKEAFF
TRBJ2-1 | TRBV6-1 | - | - | TGTGCCAGCAGTGAATGGGGACCCCGGGGTGAGCAGTTCTTC | CASSEWGPRGEQFF
TRBJ2-7 | TRBV9 | - | TRBD2 | TGTGCCAGCAGCGAGATGGCGGGGGCCTACGAGCAGTACTTC | CASSEMAGAYEQYF
TRBJ2-1 | TRBV27 | - | - | TGTGCCAGCAGTTTTGGCAGGGCTAGTCTAAATGAGCAGTTCTTC | CASSFGRASLNEQFF
TRBJ1-6 | TRBV2 | many | TRBD1 | TGTGCCAGCAGTGTGGGACAGGGCGGGAATTCACCCCTCCACTTT | CASSVGQGGNSPLHF
TRBJ1-5 | TRBV2 | - | - | TGTGCCAGCAGTGAAAGAAGGACGTCCAAGAGGGTAGAGCATTTT | CASSERRTSKRVEHF
TRBJ1-5 | TRBV30 | - | TRBD1 | TGTGCCTGCCGCGCCATGACAGGGGGCGGTCAGCCCCAGCATTTT | CACRAMTGGGQPQHF
TRBJ2-1 | TRBV5-1 | - | TRBD2 | TGCGCCAGCTTTCCCTCGGGACTAGCGGGGAATGAGCAGTTCTTC | CASFPSGLAGNEQFF